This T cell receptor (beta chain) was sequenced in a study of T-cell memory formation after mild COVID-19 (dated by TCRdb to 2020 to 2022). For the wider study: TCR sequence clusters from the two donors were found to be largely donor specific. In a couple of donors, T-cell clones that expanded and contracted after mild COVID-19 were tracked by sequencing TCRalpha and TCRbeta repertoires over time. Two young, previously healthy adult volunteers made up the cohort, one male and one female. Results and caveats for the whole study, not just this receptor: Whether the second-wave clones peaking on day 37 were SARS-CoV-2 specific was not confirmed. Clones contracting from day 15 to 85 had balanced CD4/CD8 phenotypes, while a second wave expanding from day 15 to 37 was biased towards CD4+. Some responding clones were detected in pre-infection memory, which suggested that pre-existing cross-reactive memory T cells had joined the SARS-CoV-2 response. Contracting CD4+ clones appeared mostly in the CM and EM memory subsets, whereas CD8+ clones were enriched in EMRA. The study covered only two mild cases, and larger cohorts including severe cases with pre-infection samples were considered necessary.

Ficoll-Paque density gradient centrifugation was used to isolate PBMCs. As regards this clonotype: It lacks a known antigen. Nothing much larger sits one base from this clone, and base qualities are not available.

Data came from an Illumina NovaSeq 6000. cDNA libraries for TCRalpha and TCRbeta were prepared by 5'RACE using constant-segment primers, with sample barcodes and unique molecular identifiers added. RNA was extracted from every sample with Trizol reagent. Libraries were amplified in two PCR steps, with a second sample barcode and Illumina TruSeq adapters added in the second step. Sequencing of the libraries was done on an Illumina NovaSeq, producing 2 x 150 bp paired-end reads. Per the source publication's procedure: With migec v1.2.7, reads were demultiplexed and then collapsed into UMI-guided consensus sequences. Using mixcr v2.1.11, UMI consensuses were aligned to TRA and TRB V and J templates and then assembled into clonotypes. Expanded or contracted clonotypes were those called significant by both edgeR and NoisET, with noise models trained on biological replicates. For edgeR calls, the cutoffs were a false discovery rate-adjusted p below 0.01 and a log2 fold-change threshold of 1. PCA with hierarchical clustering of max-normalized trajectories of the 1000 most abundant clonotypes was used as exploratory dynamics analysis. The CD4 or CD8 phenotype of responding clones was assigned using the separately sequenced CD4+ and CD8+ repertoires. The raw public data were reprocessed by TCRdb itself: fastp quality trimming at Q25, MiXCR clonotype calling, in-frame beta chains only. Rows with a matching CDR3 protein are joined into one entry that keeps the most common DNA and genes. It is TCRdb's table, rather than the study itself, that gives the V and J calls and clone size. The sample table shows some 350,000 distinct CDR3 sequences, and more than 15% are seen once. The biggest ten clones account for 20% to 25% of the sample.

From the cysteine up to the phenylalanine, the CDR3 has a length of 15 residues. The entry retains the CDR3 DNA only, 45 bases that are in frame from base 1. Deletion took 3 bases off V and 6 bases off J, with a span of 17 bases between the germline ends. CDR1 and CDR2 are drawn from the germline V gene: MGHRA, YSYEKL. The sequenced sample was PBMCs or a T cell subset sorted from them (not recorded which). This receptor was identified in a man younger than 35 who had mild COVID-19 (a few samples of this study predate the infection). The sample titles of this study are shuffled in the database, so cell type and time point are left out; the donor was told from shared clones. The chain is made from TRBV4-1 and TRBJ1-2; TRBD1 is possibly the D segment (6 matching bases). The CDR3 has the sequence CASSHLSGGQDGYTF. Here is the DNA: TGCGCCAGCAGCCATCTCAGCGGGGGGCAGGATGGCTACACCTTC.